This T cell receptor beta chain stems from a study of OX40 agonist ivuxolimab in advanced cancers. Study as a whole: Among those enrolled, mean age was 60 years (range about 23 to 85) and 75% to 90% were male. Three patients, one with hepatocellular carcinoma and two with cutaneous melanoma, responded partially. Study findings and constraints: Fewer expanded clones were found on average in CD4+ than in CD8+ T cells.

The method was immunoSEQ multiplex PCR; TCRdb's version includes in-frame clones alone and lacks a portion of them. The profile shows about 97,000 clones, roughly nine tenths of them singletons. Concerning this clone itself: No antigen is known for it.

CDR1 MNHNS and CDR2 SASEGT come from the germline V gene. There are 15 residues in the CDR3. The J segment lost 0 bases and the V segment lost 6 bases, leaving 7 bases of the junction unmatched. The sample here was CD4+ or CD8+ T cells sorted from blood, taken in a trial of the OX40 agonist ivuxolimab. V is TRBV6-1 and J is TRBJ1-1; 7 nucleotides agree with TRBD1. The TCR comes from an adult with an advanced solid tumor such as melanoma, head and neck, liver or kidney cancer. CDR3 loop: CASRASGTVNTEAFF. CDR3 nucleotides: TGTGCCAGCAGAGCCTCCGGGACAGTGAACACTGAAGCTTTCTTT.